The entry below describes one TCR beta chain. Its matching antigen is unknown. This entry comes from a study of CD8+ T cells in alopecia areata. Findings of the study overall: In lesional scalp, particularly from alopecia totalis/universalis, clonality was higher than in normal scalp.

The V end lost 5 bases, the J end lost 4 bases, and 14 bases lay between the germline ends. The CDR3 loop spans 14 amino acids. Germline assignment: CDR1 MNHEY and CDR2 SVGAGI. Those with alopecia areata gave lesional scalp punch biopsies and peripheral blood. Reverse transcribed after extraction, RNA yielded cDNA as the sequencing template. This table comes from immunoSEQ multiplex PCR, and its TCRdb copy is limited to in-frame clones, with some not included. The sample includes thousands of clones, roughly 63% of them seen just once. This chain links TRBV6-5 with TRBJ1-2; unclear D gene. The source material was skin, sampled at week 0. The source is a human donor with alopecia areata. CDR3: CASSGQENSYGYTF. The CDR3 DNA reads TGTGCCAGCAGTGGTCAGGAAAATTCCTATGGCTACACCTTC.